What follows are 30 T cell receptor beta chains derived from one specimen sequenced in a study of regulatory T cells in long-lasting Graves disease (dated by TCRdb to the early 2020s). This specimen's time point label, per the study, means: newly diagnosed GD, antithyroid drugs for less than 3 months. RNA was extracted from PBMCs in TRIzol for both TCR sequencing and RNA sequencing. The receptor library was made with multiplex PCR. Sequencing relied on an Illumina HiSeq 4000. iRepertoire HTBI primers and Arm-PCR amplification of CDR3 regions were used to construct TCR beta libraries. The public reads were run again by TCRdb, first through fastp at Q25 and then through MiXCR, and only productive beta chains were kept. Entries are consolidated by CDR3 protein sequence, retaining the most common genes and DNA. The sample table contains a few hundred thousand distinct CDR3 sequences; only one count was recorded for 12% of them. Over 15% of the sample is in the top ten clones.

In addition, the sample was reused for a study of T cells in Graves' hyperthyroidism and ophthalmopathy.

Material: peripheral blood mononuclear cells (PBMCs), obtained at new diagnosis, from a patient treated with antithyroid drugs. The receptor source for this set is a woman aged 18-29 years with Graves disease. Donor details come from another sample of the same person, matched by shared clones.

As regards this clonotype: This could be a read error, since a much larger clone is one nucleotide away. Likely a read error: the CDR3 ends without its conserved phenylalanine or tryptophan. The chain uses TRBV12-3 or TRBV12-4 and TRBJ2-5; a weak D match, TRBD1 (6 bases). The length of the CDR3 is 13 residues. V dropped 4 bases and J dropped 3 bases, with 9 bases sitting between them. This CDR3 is CASSSDRKETQYL. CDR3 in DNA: TGTGCCAGCAGTTCAGACAGGAAAGAGACCCAGTACCTC.

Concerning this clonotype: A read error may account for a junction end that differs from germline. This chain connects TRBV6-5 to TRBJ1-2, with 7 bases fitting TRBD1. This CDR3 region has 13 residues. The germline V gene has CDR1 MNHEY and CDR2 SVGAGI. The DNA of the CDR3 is TGTGCCAACAGTTACATGGCAGGGGGTGGCTACACCTTC. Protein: CANSYMAGGGYTF.

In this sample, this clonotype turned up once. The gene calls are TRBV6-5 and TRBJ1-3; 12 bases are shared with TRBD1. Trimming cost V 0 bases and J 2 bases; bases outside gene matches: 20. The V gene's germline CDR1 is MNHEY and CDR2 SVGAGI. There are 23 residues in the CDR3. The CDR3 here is CASSYSLPPPGQGAVRPGNTIYF. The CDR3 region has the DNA TGTGCCAGCAGTTACTCACTCCCTCCTCCGGGACAGGGGGCTGTCAGACCTGGAAACACCATATATTTT.

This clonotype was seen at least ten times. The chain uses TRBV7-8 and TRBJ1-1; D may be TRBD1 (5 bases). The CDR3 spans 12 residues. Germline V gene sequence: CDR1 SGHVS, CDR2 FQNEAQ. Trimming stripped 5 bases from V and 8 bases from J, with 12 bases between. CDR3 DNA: TGTGCCAGCAGCCTCCGCAACAGGGAAGCTTTCTTT. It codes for CASSLRNREAFF.

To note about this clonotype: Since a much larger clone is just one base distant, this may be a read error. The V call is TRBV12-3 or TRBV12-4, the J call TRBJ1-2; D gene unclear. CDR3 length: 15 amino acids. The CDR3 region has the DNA TGTGCCGGCAGTTTAGCCAAAGACGCAATCTATGGCTACACCTTC. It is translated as CAGSLAKDAIYGYTF.

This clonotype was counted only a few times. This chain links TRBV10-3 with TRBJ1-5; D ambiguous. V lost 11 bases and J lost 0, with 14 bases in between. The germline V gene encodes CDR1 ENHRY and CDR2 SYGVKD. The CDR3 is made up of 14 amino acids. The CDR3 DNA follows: TGTGCCGCCGCCCCGCCGGATAGCAATCAGCCCCAGCATTTT. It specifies CAAAPPDSNQPQHF.

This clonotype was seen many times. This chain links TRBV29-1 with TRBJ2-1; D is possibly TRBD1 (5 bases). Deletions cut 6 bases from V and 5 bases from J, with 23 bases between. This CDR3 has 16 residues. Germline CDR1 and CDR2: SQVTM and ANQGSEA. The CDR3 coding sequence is TGCAGCGTCCTGGGATTCTGGGGCAGCTTAAACAATGAGCAGTTCTTC. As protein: CSVLGFWGSLNNEQFF.

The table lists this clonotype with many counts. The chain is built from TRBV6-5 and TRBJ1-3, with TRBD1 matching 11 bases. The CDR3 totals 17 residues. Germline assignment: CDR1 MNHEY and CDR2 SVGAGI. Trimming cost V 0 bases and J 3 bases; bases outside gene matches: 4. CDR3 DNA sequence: TGTGCCAGCAGTTACTCGTGGACAGGGGGCGGTGGAAACACCATATATTTT. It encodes CASSYSWTGGGGNTIYF.

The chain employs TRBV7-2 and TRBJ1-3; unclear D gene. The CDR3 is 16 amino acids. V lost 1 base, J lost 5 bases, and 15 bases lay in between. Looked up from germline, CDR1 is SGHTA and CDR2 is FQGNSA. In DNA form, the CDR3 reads TGTGCCAGCAGCTTAGACGGGAGACTATTGCGAAACACCATATATTTT. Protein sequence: CASSLDGRLLRNTIYF.

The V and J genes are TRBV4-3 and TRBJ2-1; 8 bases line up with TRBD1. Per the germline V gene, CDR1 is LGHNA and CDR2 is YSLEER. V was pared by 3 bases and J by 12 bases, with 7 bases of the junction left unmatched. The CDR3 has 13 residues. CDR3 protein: CASSQQGAGGQFF. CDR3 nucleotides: TGCGCCAGCAGCCAGCAGGGGGCTGGGGGGCAGTTCTTC.

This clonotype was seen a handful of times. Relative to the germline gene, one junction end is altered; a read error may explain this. The CDR3 DNA is TGCGCCAGCACCCAACAGGGCCTTGAAGGCTATGGCTACACCTTC. Its translation: CASTQQGLEGYGYTF. The gene calls are TRBV4-3 and TRBJ1-2; D is possibly TRBD1 (6 bases). This CDR3 region has 15 residues. Germline assignment: CDR1 LGHNA and CDR2 YSLEER.

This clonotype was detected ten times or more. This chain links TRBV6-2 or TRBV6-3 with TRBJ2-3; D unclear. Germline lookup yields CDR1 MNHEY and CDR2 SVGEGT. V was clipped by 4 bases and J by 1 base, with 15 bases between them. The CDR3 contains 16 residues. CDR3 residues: CASSFSIRRGTDTQYF. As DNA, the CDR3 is TGTGCCAGCAGTTTCTCGATCCGCCGCGGCACAGATACGCAGTATTTT.

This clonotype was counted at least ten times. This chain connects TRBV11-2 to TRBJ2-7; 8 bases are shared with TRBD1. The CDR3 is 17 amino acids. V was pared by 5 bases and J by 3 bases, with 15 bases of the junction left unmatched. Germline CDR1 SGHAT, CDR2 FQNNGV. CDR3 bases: TGTGCCAGCAGCATATCATTAGGGCGGACAGGGCGCTACGAGCAGTACTTC. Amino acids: CASSISLGRTGRYEQYF.

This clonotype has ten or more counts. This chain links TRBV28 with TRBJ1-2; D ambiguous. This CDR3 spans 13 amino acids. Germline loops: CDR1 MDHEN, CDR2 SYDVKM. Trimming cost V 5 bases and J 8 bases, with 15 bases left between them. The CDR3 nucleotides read TGTGCCAGCAGTCAAGGTCTGCCTGTGGGCTACACCTTC. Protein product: CASSQGLPVGYTF.

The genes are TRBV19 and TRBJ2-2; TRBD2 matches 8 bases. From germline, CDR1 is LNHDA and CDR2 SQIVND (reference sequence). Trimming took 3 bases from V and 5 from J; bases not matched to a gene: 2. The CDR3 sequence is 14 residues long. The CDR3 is CASSIGRATGELFF. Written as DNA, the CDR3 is TGTGCCAGTAGTATCGGGAGGGCGACCGGGGAGCTGTTTTTT.

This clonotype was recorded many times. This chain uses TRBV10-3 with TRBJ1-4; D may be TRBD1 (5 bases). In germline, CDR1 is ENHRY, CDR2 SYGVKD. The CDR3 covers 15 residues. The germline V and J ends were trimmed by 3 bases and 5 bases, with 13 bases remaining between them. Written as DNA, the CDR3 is TGTGCCATCAGTGATCAGACAGCCTCAAATGAAAAACTGTTTTTT. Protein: CAISDQTASNEKLFF.

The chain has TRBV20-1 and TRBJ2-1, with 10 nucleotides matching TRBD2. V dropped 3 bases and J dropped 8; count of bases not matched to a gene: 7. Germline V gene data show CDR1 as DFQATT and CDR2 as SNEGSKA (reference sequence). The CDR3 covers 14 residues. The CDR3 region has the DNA TGCAGTGCTAGTTCCCTAGCGGGAGTACATGAGCAGTTCTTC. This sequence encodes CSASSLAGVHEQFF.

The DNA for the CDR3 is TGTGCCAGCAGCTTAGTAGGGACAGGGGCAAGTGGCTACACCTTC. It yields the protein CASSLVGTGASGYTF. The J gene is TRBJ1-2, the V gene TRBV7-2; 10 bases align to TRBD1. The CDR3 runs to 15 residues. Germline values: CDR1 SGHTA, CDR2 FQGNSA. The V segment lost 1 base and the J segment 7 bases; nucleotides outside the gene matches: 6.

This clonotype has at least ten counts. Written as DNA, the CDR3 is TGTGCCAGCAGGCCTGAGCTAAGGGGTGAGCAGTTCTTC. Its translation: CASRPELRGEQFF. This chain joins TRBV12-3 or TRBV12-4 and TRBJ2-1; TRBD1 is a possible D gene (5 bases). V lost 6 bases, J lost 9 bases, and 15 bases lay in between. The CDR3 runs to 13 residues.

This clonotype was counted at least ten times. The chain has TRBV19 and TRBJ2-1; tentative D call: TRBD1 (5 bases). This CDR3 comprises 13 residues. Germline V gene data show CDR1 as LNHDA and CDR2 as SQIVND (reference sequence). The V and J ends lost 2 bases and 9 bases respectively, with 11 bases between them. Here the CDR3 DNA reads TGTGCCAGTAGTATACAGGGCGTTGGTGAGCAGTTCTTC. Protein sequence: CASSIQGVGEQFF.

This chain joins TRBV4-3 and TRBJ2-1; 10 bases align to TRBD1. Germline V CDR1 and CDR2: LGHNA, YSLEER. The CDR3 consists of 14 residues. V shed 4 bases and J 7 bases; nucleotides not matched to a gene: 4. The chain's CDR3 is CASSPGQGWNEQFF. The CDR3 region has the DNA TGCGCCAGCAGCCCGGGACAGGGGTGGAATGAGCAGTTCTTC.

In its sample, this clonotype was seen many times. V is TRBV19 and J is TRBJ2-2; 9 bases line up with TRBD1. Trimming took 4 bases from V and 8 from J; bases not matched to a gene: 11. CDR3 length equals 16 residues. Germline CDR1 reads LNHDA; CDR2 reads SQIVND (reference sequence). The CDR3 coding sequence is TGTGCCAGTAGTACCCACCGGGACAGGGAATCGGGGGAGCTGTTTTTT. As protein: CASSTHRDRESGELFF.

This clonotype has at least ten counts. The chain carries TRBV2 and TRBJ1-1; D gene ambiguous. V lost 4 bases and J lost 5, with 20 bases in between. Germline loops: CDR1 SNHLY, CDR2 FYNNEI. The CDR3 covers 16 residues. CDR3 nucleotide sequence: TGTGCCAGCAGTGTCGACTATCCACCGACTGAGACTGAAGCTTTCTTT. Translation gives CASSVDYPPTETEAFF.

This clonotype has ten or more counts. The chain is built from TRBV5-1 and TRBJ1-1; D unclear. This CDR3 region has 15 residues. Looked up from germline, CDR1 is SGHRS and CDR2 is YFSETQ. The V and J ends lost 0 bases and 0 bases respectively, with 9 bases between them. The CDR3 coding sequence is TGCGCCAGCAGCTTGGAGGGAACTATGAACACTGAAGCTTTCTTT. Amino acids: CASSLEGTMNTEAFF.

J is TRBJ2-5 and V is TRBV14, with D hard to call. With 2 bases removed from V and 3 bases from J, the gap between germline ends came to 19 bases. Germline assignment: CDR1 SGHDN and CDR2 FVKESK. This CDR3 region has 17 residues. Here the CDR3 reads CASSQSRYYSLEETQYF. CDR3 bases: TGTGCCAGCAGCCAATCCCGGTATTACTCCCTAGAAGAGACCCAGTACTTC.

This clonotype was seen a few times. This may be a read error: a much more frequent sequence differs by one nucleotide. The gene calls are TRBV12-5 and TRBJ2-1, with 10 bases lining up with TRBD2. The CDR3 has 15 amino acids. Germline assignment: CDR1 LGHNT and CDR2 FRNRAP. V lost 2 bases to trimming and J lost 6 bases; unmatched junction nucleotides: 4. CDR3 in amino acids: CASGLSSGRVNEQFF. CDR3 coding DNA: TGTGCTAGTGGTTTGTCTAGCGGGAGAGTCAATGAGCAGTTCTTC.

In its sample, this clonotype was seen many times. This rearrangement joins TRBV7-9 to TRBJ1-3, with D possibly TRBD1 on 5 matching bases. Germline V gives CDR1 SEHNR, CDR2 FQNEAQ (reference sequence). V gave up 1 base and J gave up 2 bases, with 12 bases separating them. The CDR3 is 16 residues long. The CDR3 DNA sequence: TGTGCCAGCAGCTTAGAGGAAAGGGACCCTGGAAACACCATATATTTT. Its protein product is CASSLEERDPGNTIYF.

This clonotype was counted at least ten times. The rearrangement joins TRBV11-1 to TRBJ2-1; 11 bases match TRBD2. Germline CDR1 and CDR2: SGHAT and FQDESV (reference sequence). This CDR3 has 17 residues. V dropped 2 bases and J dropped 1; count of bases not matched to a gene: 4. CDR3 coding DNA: TGTGCCAGCAGCTTACCCATAGCGGGAGGGTCCTACAATGAGCAGTTCTTC. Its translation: CASSLPIAGGSYNEQFF.

CDR3 loop: CASGNAGRRFGSGPNEKLFF. For the CDR3, the DNA is TGTGCCAGCGGGAACGCGGGACGGCGGTTTGGGAGCGGTCCTAATGAAAAACTGTTTTTT. The chain combines TRBV6-2 or TRBV6-3 with TRBJ1-4; tentative D call: TRBD1 (5 bases). The CDR3 covers 20 residues. Per germline, CDR1 MNHEY and CDR2 SVGEGT. Trimming removed 8 bases from V and 3 bases from J, with 31 bases in between.

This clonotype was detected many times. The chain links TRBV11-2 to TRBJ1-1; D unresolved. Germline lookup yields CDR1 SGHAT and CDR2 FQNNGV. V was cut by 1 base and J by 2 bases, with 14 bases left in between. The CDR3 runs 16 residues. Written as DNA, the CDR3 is TGTGCCAGCAGCTTAGGTCACAACCAGAGAAACACTGAAGCTTTCTTT. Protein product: CASSLGHNQRNTEAFF.